The rows below give T cell receptor beta chains drawn from one sample of a study of Graves' ophthalmopathy and Graves' hyperthyroidism. TCRdb fed the multiplex PCR reads into MiXCR, producing one record per CDR3 protein. The sample lists about 740,000 distinct CDR3 sequences; around 40% were seen once. The specimen sequenced was peripheral blood. These receptor sequences come from an adult man with Graves' ophthalmopathy. Both conserved end residues are part of each CDR3. The D gene is left open where the match is weak. Rows give clone size only sometimes, using once, few, many, or a class for an expanded clone.

V gene	J gene	D gene	clone size	CDR3 protein	CDR3 DNA
TRBV7-2	TRBJ2-5	TRBD1	.	CASSQDPGGSETQYF	TGTGCCAGCAGCCAAGATCCAGGGGGCTCGGAGACCCAGTACTTC
TRBV2	TRBJ1-2	.	.	CASSGAGGHTF	TGTGCCAGCAGTGGCGCGGGGGGGCACACCTTC
TRBV7-2	TRBJ1-1	.	.	CASSFARWVTEAFF	TGTGCCAGCAGCTTCGCGCGATGGGTTACAGAAGCTTTCTTT
TRBV10-3	TRBJ2-5	.	.	CASSLGLQGETQYF	TGTGCCAGCAGTTTAGGACTCCAGGGGGAGACCCAGTACTTC
TRBV11-2	TRBJ2-7	TRBD1	.	CASSSSGTGSFEQYF	TGTGCCAGCAGCTCCTCCGGGACAGGGTCGTTTGAGCAGTACTTC
TRBV5-1	TRBJ1-1	TRBD1	.	CASSLRQGPDTEAFF	TGCGCCAGCAGCCTGCGACAGGGGCCGGACACTGAAGCTTTCTTT
TRBV7-9	TRBJ1-2	.	.	CASSRGPRSDYGYTF	TGTGCCAGCAGCCGAGGACCCCGTTCTGACTATGGCTACACCTTC
TRBV7-9	TRBJ2-2	.	few	CASSPDISAGELFF	TGTGCCAGCAGCCCCGACATTTCCGCCGGGGAGCTGTTTTTT
TRBV7-9	TRBJ1-1	.	many	CASSWADTEAFF	TGTGCCAGCAGTTGGGCGGACACTGAAGCTTTCTTT
TRBV19	TRBJ1-5	TRBD1	few	CASSTGQRIYSNQPQHF	TGTGCCAGTAGTACGGGACAGAGAATCTATAGCAATCAGCCCCAGCATTTT
TRBV7-2	TRBJ1-2	.	many	CASSLGLLRGYTF	TGTGCCAGCAGCTTGGGACTCTTGCGAGGCTACACCTTC
TRBV24-1	TRBJ1-5	.	.	CASSLQQIIRLSNQPQHF	TGTGCCAGCAGTTTACAACAGATTATTCGACTTAGCAATCAGCCCCAGCATTTT
TRBV29-1	TRBJ2-7	.	few	CSVHSRDTYF	TGCAGCGTCCATAGCAGGGACACGTACTTC
TRBV7-2	TRBJ2-5	TRBD2	many	CASSFTGGQGTQYF	TGTGCCAGCAGCTTCACGGGGGGGCAGGGGACCCAGTACTTC
TRBV12-3/TRBV12-4	TRBJ1-6	TRBD1	.	CASSIGRGLYSPLHF	TGTGCCAGCAGTATCGGCAGGGGGCTGTATTCACCCCTCCACTTT
TRBV4-3	TRBJ2-7	TRBD1	few	CASRGDRDYEQYF	TGCGCCAGCAGAGGGGACAGGGATTACGAGCAGTACTTC
TRBV2	TRBJ1-1	.	many	CASSEYLRNTEAFF	TGTGCCAGCAGTGAGTATTTGAGGAACACTGAAGCTTTCTTT
TRBV15	TRBJ1-5	.	many	CATSRALGRWNQPQHF	TGTGCCACCAGCAGAGCCTTGGGACGTTGGAATCAGCCCCAGCATTTT
TRBV2	TRBJ2-7	TRBD1	.	CASSLQGARSEQYF	TGTGCCAGCAGTCTACAGGGGGCCCGAAGCGAGCAGTACTTC
TRBV7-6	TRBJ1-1	.	.	CASSPGVRHVNTEAFF	TGTGCCAGCTCACCCGGCGTTAGACACGTGAACACTGAAGCTTTCTTT
TRBV3-1	TRBJ2-5	.	few	CASSLTPYQETQYF	TGTGCCAGCAGCTTGACACCGTACCAAGAGACCCAGTACTTC
TRBV29-1	TRBJ2-7	TRBD1	many	CSVTDWTGEGRHFYEQYF	TGCAGCGTTACCGACTGGACAGGGGAAGGGAGGCACTTCTACGAGCAGTACTTC
TRBV19	TRBJ1-6	.	many	CASTPVGPSNSPLHF	TGTGCCAGTACTCCCGTGGGCCCGAGCAATTCACCCCTCCACTTT
TRBV29-1	TRBJ1-5	.	once	CSFHRDPAQPQHF	TGCAGTTTCCACAGGGACCCAGCTCAGCCCCAGCATTTT
TRBV20-1	TRBJ1-2	TRBD1	few	CSARDSASYGYTF	TGCAGTGCCCGGGACAGTGCGTCCTATGGCTACACCTTC
TRBV11-2	TRBJ2-7	.	few	CASSFIPGRYEQYF	TGTGCCAGCAGCTTCATCCCGGGACGCTACGAGCAGTACTTC
TRBV20-1	TRBJ2-3	.	.	CSASGLAWDTQYF	TGCAGTGCTAGTGGCCTAGCATGGGATACGCAGTATTTT
TRBV7-9	TRBJ2-7	.	many	CASSYGDEQYF	TGTGCCAGCAGCTACGGGGACGAGCAGTACTTC
TRBV24-1	TRBJ2-5	.	few	CATSDLQAGWETQYF	TGTGCCACCAGTGATTTGCAAGCAGGGTGGGAGACCCAGTACTTC
TRBV11-2	TRBJ2-7	TRBD2	.	CASSLDRTSGRTYEQYF	TGTGCCAGCAGCTTAGACCGGACTAGCGGGCGAACCTACGAGCAGTACTTC
TRBV25-1	TRBJ1-2	TRBD1	.	CASSPRGAGGVYGYTF	TGTGCCAGCAGTCCACGAGGGGCAGGGGGCGTCTATGGCTACACCTTC
TRBV9	TRBJ2-5	TRBD1	few	CASSAYGTEETQYF	TGTGCCAGCAGCGCCTACGGGACAGAAGAGACCCAGTACTTC
TRBV7-9	TRBJ2-7	TRBD2	.	CASSYDIAGGPYEQYF	TGTGCCAGCAGTTACGACATAGCGGGGGGGCCCTACGAGCAGTACTTC
TRBV2	TRBJ2-3	.	once	CASSRDTSSTDTQYF	TGTGCCAGCAGCCGGGACACCTCTAGCACAGATACGCAGTATTTT
TRBV4-3	TRBJ1-5	TRBD1	few	CASSQDQTGDQPQHF	TGCGCCAGCAGCCAAGATCAGACAGGGGATCAGCCCCAGCATTTT
TRBV12-3/TRBV12-4	TRBJ1-6	.	.	CASNDEGTSPLHF	TGTGCCAGCAACGACGAGGGGACTTCACCCCTCCACTTT
TRBV20-1	TRBJ2-5	TRBD2	.	CSARDYTSGEETQYF	TGCAGTGCTAGAGACTATACTAGCGGGGAAGAGACCCAGTACTTC
TRBV10-3	TRBJ2-7	.	.	CASKGRGSGDEQYF	TGTGCCAGCAAGGGAAGGGGATCAGGGGACGAGCAGTACTTC
TRBV7-9	TRBJ2-6	.	many	CASSPLAGANVLTF	TGTGCCAGCAGCCCTTTGGCAGGGGCCAACGTCCTGACTTTC
TRBV20-1	TRBJ2-7	.	many	CSASRGQREQYF	TGCAGTGCTAGCAGGGGACAAAGGGAGCAGTACTTC
TRBV20-1	TRBJ2-5	.	.	CSARTVVSEWETQYF	TGCAGTGCTAGAACAGTGGTCTCGGAGTGGGAGACCCAGTACTTC
TRBV2	TRBJ1-1	.	.	CASSPPRGASTEAFF	TGTGCCAGCTCACCACCGAGGGGGGCGAGCACTGAAGCTTTCTTT
TRBV9	TRBJ2-7	TRBD2	.	CASSAPGGSYEQYF	TGTGCCAGCAGCGCCCCGGGGGGCTCCTACGAGCAGTACTTC
TRBV12-3/TRBV12-4	TRBJ2-5	.	once	CASSLQGHRETQYF	TGTGCCAGCAGTTTACAGGGACACAGAGAGACCCAGTACTTC
TRBV11-1	TRBJ1-6	TRBD1	.	CASSVAGQGNSPLHF	TGTGCCAGCAGCGTTGCAGGACAGGGGAATTCACCCCTCCACTTT
TRBV25-1	TRBJ2-2	TRBD1	.	CASSERRQGLGSGELFF	TGTGCCAGCAGTGAACGGAGACAGGGGTTGGGGTCCGGGGAGCTGTTTTTT
TRBV7-9	TRBJ2-7	.	.	CASSLFHGDYEQYF	TGTGCTAGCAGCTTATTTCACGGGGATTACGAGCAGTACTTC
TRBV29-1	TRBJ2-6	.	.	CSVETWANVLTF	TGCAGCGTTGAAACTTGGGCCAACGTCCTGACTTTC
TRBV11-2	TRBJ2-2	TRBD2	.	CASSLGLATGELFF	TGTGCCAGCAGCTTAGGACTAGCGACCGGGGAGCTGTTTTTT
TRBV24-1	TRBJ1-5	.	.	CATSNAGARNQPQHF	TGTGCCACCAGCAACGCGGGGGCGAGGAATCAGCCCCAGCATTTT
TRBV29-1	TRBJ2-7	.	.	CSSRDGGYEQYF	TGCAGCTCACGGGACGGAGGCTACGAGCAGTACTTC
TRBV29-1	TRBJ2-7	TRBD1	.	CRTGGESEQYF	TGCAGGACAGGGGGCGAATCCGAGCAGTACTTC
TRBV7-9	TRBJ1-1	.	.	CASSLIGGRGTEAFF	TGTGCCAGCAGCTTGATTGGAGGGCGGGGGACTGAAGCTTTCTTT